One and the same sample provided the 5 T cell receptor beta chains below, sequenced in a study of blood T cell repertoires in COVID-19 (dated by TCRdb to about 2020). The library came from the immunoSEQ multiplex PCR assay. TCRdb limited this immuneACCESS table to in-frame rearrangements with V and J called. A share of clones is missing; checked studies link under half to unresolved V genes, and the rest is unexplained. A total of roughly 310,000 clones appear in this sample, about 91% of them only once. Roughly 8.9% of the sample rests with the top ten. Sequences were obtained from PBMCs or T cells enriched from blood (not recorded which). Every receptor here comes from a woman aged 40 to 55 who had recovered from COVID-19.

The chain couples TRBV19 to TRBJ2-1, with D perhaps TRBD2 (5 bases). The length of the CDR3 is 13 residues. Trimming took 6 bases from V and 0 from J, leaving 6 bases between them. Germline assignment: CDR1 LNHDA and CDR2 SQIVND (reference sequence). The CDR3 is CASSGGSYNEQFF. The DNA for the CDR3 is TGTGCCAGTAGCGGAGGCTCCTACAATGAGCAGTTCTTC.

This chain links TRBV4-1 with TRBJ1-3; tentative D call: TRBD1 (5 bases). V dropped 0 bases and J dropped 3 bases, with 12 bases sitting between them. Per germline, CDR1 MGHRA and CDR2 YSYEKL. This CDR3 contains 16 residues. The CDR3 sequence is CASSQDPGQLGNTIYF. The CDR3 DNA is TGCGCCAGCAGCCAAGATCCCGGACAACTTGGAAACACCATATATTTT.

This chain joins TRBV5-8 and TRBJ1-1, with D uncertain. V dropped 0 bases and J dropped 5 bases, with 8 bases sitting between them. CDR3 length: 13 amino acids. Germline values: CDR1 SGHTS, CDR2 YDEGEE. The CDR3 nucleotides are TGTGCCAGCAGCTTGGGGGCAGGAACTGAAGCTTTCTTT. It yields the protein CASSLGAGTEAFF. The full variable domain, in which reference TRBV5-8 and TRBJ1-1 provide the parts outside the CDR3, is EAGVTQSPTHLIKTRGQQATLRCSPISGHTSVYWYQQALGLGLQFLLWYDEGEERNRGNFPPRFSGRQFPNYSSELNVNALELEDSALYLCASSLGAGTEAFFGQGTRLTVV.

This chain connects TRBV29-1 to TRBJ2-2; possibly TRBD1 for D (6 bases). Germline values: CDR1 SQVTM, CDR2 ANQGSEA. This CDR3 is built from 14 residues. Between the trimmed V and J ends, which lost 6 bases and 2 bases, there was a span of 13 bases. The CDR3 sequence is CSVVDRTNTGELFF. Here the CDR3 DNA reads TGCAGCGTAGTAGACAGGACTAACACCGGGGAGCTGTTTTTT.

The chain links TRBV4-3 to TRBJ2-1; 8 nucleotides agree with TRBD2. The CDR3 totals 19 residues. V shed 0 bases and J 0 bases; nucleotides not matched to a gene: 10. Per the germline V gene, CDR1 is LGHNA and CDR2 is YSLEER. CDR3 sequence (DNA): TGCGCCAGCAGCCAAGATGGAGGCAGCGGGGGTGTCTCCTACAATGAGCAGTTCTTC. Translation: CASSQDGGSGGVSYNEQFF.